These 14 T cell receptor beta chains were sequenced from one sample in a study of OX40 agonist ivuxolimab in advanced cancers. Assay: immunoSEQ multiplex PCR; the TCRdb copy retains only in-frame clones and omits some. Counted here are about 20,000 clones, less than 90% occurring once; the ten biggest clones make up around 59%. The input for sequencing was CD4+ or CD8+ T cells sorted from blood, taken in a trial of the OX40 agonist ivuxolimab. The receptors were gathered from an adult with an advanced solid tumor such as melanoma, head and neck, liver or kidney cancer.

This clone was recorded once. The chain combines TRBV7-8 with TRBJ2-2, with a possible D match to TRBD2 (5 bases). The V end was cut by 3 bases, the J end by 6 bases, with 8 bases between. CDR3 length equals 13 residues. Germline V gives CDR1 SGHVS, CDR2 FQNEAQ. The CDR3 region is CASSFVEAGELFF. For the CDR3, the DNA is TGTGCCAGCAGCTTCGTGGAGGCCGGGGAGCTGTTTTTT.

This chain joins TRBV7-6 and TRBJ2-1, with D possibly being TRBD2 (6 bases). V was clipped by 1 base and J by 2 bases, with 9 bases between them. This CDR3 comprises 15 residues. Germline values: CDR1 SGHVS, CDR2 FNYEAQ. CDR3 DNA sequence: TGTGCCAGCAGCTTAGGGGGAGGCCCCTACAATGAGCAGTTCTTC. Encoded protein: CASSLGGGPYNEQFF.

The gene calls are TRBV5-6 and TRBJ1-1, with D maybe TRBD1 (5 bases). This CDR3 comprises 15 residues. The V end was cut by 4 bases, the J end by 5 bases, with 18 bases between. Germline CDR1 and CDR2: SGHDT and YYEEEE. The CDR3 protein is CASSRTQGVGTEAFF. The CDR3 nucleotides read TGTGCCAGCAGCCGCACTCAGGGCGTAGGGACTGAAGCTTTCTTT.

The chain carries TRBV25-1 and TRBJ1-1; D may be TRBD1 (6 bases). Germline values: CDR1 MGHDK, CDR2 SYGVNS. The V and J ends lost 7 bases and 5 bases respectively, with 14 bases between them. The CDR3 sequence is 13 residues long. CDR3 coding DNA: TGTGCCAGCATGGCAGGGGCGAGGACTGAAGCTTTCTTT. It encodes CASMAGARTEAFF.

The CDR3: CASSMVPANYGYTF. In nucleotides, the CDR3 is TGTGCCAGTAGTATGGTGCCGGCTAACTATGGCTACACCTTC. The chain couples TRBV19 to TRBJ1-2; no clear D. CDR1 LNHDA and CDR2 SQIVND come from the germline V gene (reference sequence). The CDR3 extends over 14 amino acids. Between the trimmed V and J ends, which lost 3 bases and 0 bases, there was a span of 8 bases.

This rearrangement joins TRBV27 to TRBJ2-3; tentatively, D is TRBD1 (7 bases). V shed 5 bases and J shed 6 bases, with 21 bases lying between them. Germline loops: CDR1 MNHEY, CDR2 SMNVEV (reference sequence). The CDR3 has 16 amino acids. The CDR3, as DNA: TGTGCCAGCAGTCCCCAGGAGGGGGCGGTAAGGGATACGCAGTATTTT. Translated, it gives CASSPQEGAVRDTQYF.

This chain uses TRBV6-5 with TRBJ2-6, with TRBD1 as a possible D gene (5 bases). V gave up 0 bases and J gave up 4 bases, with 7 bases separating them. This CDR3 region has 15 residues. The germline gives CDR1 MNHEY, CDR2 SVGAGI. The DNA of the CDR3 is TGTGCCAGCAGTTACTCTGGGGCGGGGGCCAACGTCCTGACTTTC. It specifies CASSYSGAGANVLTF.

The chain joins TRBV18 to TRBJ2-5, with D unclear. The V gene lost 3 bases and the J gene lost 5 bases, with 4 bases spanning the gap. CDR1 and CDR2 from the germline V gene are KGHSH and LQKENI. The length of the CDR3 is 11 residues. The CDR3 nucleotides read TGTGCCAGCTCACCTCGGGAGACCCAGTACTTC. This translates into CASSPRETQYF.

The rearrangement links TRBV9 to TRBJ1-4; 8 nucleotides align to TRBD1. This CDR3 is built from 16 residues. With 4 bases clipped from V and 8 bases from J, the junction kept 13 bases outside the gene matches. Germline values: CDR1 SGDLS, CDR2 YYNGEE. The CDR3 spells CASSILPGQGGEKLFF. The CDR3 region has the DNA TGTGCCAGCAGCATTCTCCCCGGACAGGGTGGAGAAAAACTGTTTTTT.

Only one count was recorded for this clone. As DNA, the CDR3 is TGTGCCAGCAGCTTGGTATTTGACCTCACCGGGGAGCTGTTTTTT. Translation: CASSLVFDLTGELFF. V usage is TRBV5-6 and J usage is TRBJ2-2; D gene ambiguous. The ends were cut back, 0 bases at V and 4 bases at J, with 10 bases in the middle. CDR3 length: 15 residues. Germline V CDR1 and CDR2: SGHDT, YYEEEE. Drawing the rest from reference TRBV5-6 and TRBJ2-2, the complete variable domain is DAGVTQSPTHLIKTRGQQVTLRCSPKSGHDTVSWYQQALGQGPQFIFQYYEEEERQRGNFPDRFSGHQFPNYSSELNVNALLLGDSALYLCASSLVFDLTGELFFGEGSRLTVL.

In its sample, this clone was seen once. This chain joins TRBV4-1 and TRBJ1-1; possible D gene TRBD1, 5 bases. The CDR3 is 16 residues long. CDR1 is MGHRA and CDR2 is YSYEKL in the germline V gene. V was cut by 2 bases and J by 5 bases, with 18 bases left in between. CDR3 amino acids: CASSQFEMGGKTEAFF. The CDR3 DNA reads TGCGCCAGCAGCCAATTCGAAATGGGGGGGAAAACTGAAGCTTTCTTT.

This clone counts as medium-sized (0.01 to 0.1%). The sample contains more than one DNA sequence encoding this CDR3. The genes are TRBV2 and TRBJ2-7; 8 nucleotides agree with TRBD2. V dropped 10 bases and J dropped 7; count of bases not matched to a gene: 12. Germline CDR1 reads SNHLY; CDR2 reads FYNNEI. The CDR3 extends over 13 amino acids. CDR3 nucleotides: TGTGCCATAGCTCTCGGGGGGGCTGGGGAGCAGTACTTC. Protein product: CAIALGGAGEQYF.

This clone was seen more than once but under ten times. The CDR3 coding sequence is TGTGCCAGCAGTTACGACGGGCAGAACTCACCCCTCCACTTT. It encodes CASSYDGQNSPLHF. This chain links TRBV6-5 with TRBJ1-6; no clear D gene. Germline CDR1 is MNHEY and CDR2 is SVGAGI. Between the trimmed V and J ends, which lost 2 bases and 10 bases, there was a span of 12 bases. This CDR3 spans 14 amino acids.

This sequence joins TRBV11-2 and TRBJ1-1; the D is unclear. CDR3 length: 16 residues. Germline V gives CDR1 SGHAT, CDR2 FQNNGV. Trimming removed 2 bases at V and 6 bases at J, with 19 bases between. The CDR3 region is CASSLWGSGIEAEAFF. The CDR3 DNA sequence: TGTGCCAGCAGCTTATGGGGATCGGGCATAGAGGCTGAAGCTTTCTTT.